The rows below give T cell receptor beta chains drawn from one sample of a study of beta chain features in type 1 diabetes. Sequencing was performed with immunoSEQ multiplex PCR; in TCRdb, only in-frame clones are kept and a portion is missing. The data contain about 210,000 clones, about a tenth of them singletons. Sequencing used central memory CD4+ T cells from blood. These receptors were obtained from a man younger than 30 in good health. Both conserved end residues are part of each CDR3. D genes are given only for firm matches. Rows may omit the clone size; those that give it use once, few, many or a size class.

v_call,clone_size,j_call,cdr3_length,d_call,cdr3_nt,cdr3_aa
TRBV9,-,TRBJ2-7,14,-,TGTGCCAGCAGCGTAGGAGGAGTCTCCTACGAGCAGTACTTC,CASSVGGVSYEQYF
TRBV19,-,TRBJ1-2,14,TRBD1,TGTGCCAGTAGTCGTCGACAGGGAGGGTATGGCTACACCTTC,CASSRRQGGYGYTF
TRBV29-1,few,TRBJ1-2,13,TRBD1,TGCAGCGTTATTGGACAGGCATCTTGGGGCTACACCTTC,CSVIGQASWGYTF
TRBV15,few,TRBJ2-7,18,TRBD2,TGTGCCACCAGCAGAGACCTAGCGGGAGCCACGGGGTCCTACGAGCAGTACTTC,CATSRDLAGATGSYEQYF
TRBV11-3,-,TRBJ2-1,17,TRBD2,TGTGCCAGCAGCCCCCGGACTAGCGGGACCCCGGACAATGAGCAGTTCTTC,CASSPRTSGTPDNEQFF
TRBV15,many,TRBJ1-1,14,-,TGTGCCACCAGAGAGACACCTTCTAACACTGAAGCTTTCTTT,CATRETPSNTEAFF
TRBV9,few,TRBJ2-7,15,-,TGTGCCAGCAGCCCCCAGGCGGTTGCCTCCTACGAGCAGTACTTC,CASSPQAVASYEQYF
TRBV10-1,-,TRBJ1-1,13,-,TGCGCCGCCTCTGCGAAGAAAAACACTGAAGCTTTCTTT,CAASAKKNTEAFF
TRBV11-2,few,TRBJ2-3,15,-,TGTGCCAGCAGCTTACTGTCCCAGGGTGGAGATACGCAGTATTTT,CASSLLSQGGDTQYF
TRBV11-2,-,TRBJ2-7,15,TRBD1,TGTGCCAGCAGCTCGGCGGGGACAGGGGCCTACGAGCAGTACTTC,CASSSAGTGAYEQYF
TRBV7-8,-,TRBJ2-5,12,-,TGTGCCAGCAGCTCTCACCCAGAGACCCAGTACTTC,CASSSHPETQYF
TRBV4-1,-,TRBJ2-5,17,TRBD2,TGCGCCAGCAGCCGCATTCCGGGGACTAGCGGTTCGGAGACCCAGTACTTC,CASSRIPGTSGSETQYF
TRBV28,few,TRBJ2-7,13,-,TGTGCCAGCAGCTACCAGCCCTCCTACGAGCAGTACTTC,CASSYQPSYEQYF
TRBV7-2,-,TRBJ2-2,14,-,TGTGCCAGCAGCTTAGGACCAGGGGCCGGGGAGCTGTTTTTT,CASSLGPGAGELFF
TRBV29-1,-,TRBJ2-2,14,TRBD1,TGCAGCGCTGAGACAGGGGGTAACACCGGGGAGCTGTTTTTT,CSAETGGNTGELFF
TRBV7-2,-,TRBJ1-1,15,-,TGTGCCAGCACCTACAACCGCGTGATGAACACTGAAGCTTTCTTT,CASTYNRVMNTEAFF
TRBV5-4,few,TRBJ1-2,14,-,TGTGCCAGCCGCTCTGCCAGGGCTAACTATGGCTACACCTTC,CASRSARANYGYTF